These 13 T cell receptor beta chains were all obtained from the same sample, sequenced in a study of cytomegalovirus exposure and HLA in healthy donors. The assay was immunoSEQ multiplex PCR, and TCRdb's table has in-frame clones only and misses some. The repertoire has 95,000 to 150,000 clones, 85% to 95% of them found once; the top ten carry over 1%. Sequencing was carried out using PBMCs. Source of these receptors: a woman aged 18-29 years in good health and CMV-seronegative.

The rearrangement links TRBV28 to TRBJ1-1; D unclear. This CDR3 contains 14 residues. CDR1 is MDHEN, CDR2 SYDVKM, per germline. Trimming cost V 4 bases and J 6 bases, with 15 bases left between them. For the CDR3, the DNA is TGTGCCAGCAGTTCCCCCCCTCTTAGTGCTGAAGCTTTCTTT. Translation: CASSSPPLSAEAFF.

The rearrangement uses TRBV4-1 and TRBJ2-1; D call uncertain. The CDR3 covers 14 residues. CDR1 is MGHRA and CDR2 is YSYEKL in the germline V gene. V was pared by 1 base and J by 7 bases, with 11 bases between. CDR3 loop: CASSQGDNQNEQFF. CDR3 sequence (DNA): TGCGCCAGCAGCCAAGGTGACAATCAGAATGAGCAGTTCTTC.

V usage is TRBV28 and J usage is TRBJ1-2, with TRBD1 identical over 8 bases. Trimming cost V 1 base and J 6 bases; bases outside gene matches: 4. CDR1 and CDR2 from the germline V gene are MDHEN and SYDVKM. The CDR3 is made up of 14 amino acids. The CDR3 nucleotides are TGTGCCAGCAGTTTATATACAGGGGGAGATGGCTACACCTTC. This sequence encodes CASSLYTGGDGYTF.

The CDR3 DNA follows: TGTGCCAGCAGTGGTGGGGGAGGCAGAGGGTACGAGCAGTACTTC. As protein: CASSGGGGRGYEQYF. V is TRBV25-1 and J is TRBJ2-7; a possible D gene is TRBD2 (6 bases). Germline values: CDR1 MGHDK, CDR2 SYGVNS. Trimming left V 4 bases short and J 4 bases short, with 17 bases between. This CDR3 comprises 15 residues.

The J gene is TRBJ2-7, the V gene TRBV7-2; TRBD1 might be the D (6 bases). V shed 3 bases and J shed 6 bases, with 9 bases lying between them. This CDR3 contains 12 residues. Germline V gives CDR1 SGHTA, CDR2 FQGNSA. For the CDR3, the DNA is TGTGCCAGCAGCTTTACAGGGTTCGAGCAGTACTTC. Amino acids: CASSFTGFEQYF. Variable domain in full (rest from reference TRBV7-2 and TRBJ2-7): GAGVSQSPSNKVTEKGKDVELRCDPISGHTALYWYRQSLGQGLEFLIYFQGNSAPDKSGLPSDRFSAERTGGSVSTLTIQRTQQEDSAVYLCASSFTGFEQYFGPGTRLTVT.

The genes are TRBV6-6 and TRBJ1-6; D gene uncertain. Germline CDR1 and CDR2: MNHNY and SVGAGI (reference sequence). This CDR3 contains 13 residues. Trimming removed 6 bases from V and 6 bases from J, with 9 bases in between. The CDR3 region is CASSPWPNSPLHF. The CDR3 region has the DNA TGTGCCAGCAGCCCTTGGCCTAATTCACCCCTCCACTTT.

In nucleotides, the CDR3 is TGTGCCAGCAGTTTTACCGGGACAGAGAACACTGAAGCTTTCTTT. Protein: CASSFTGTENTEAFF. The chain carries TRBV28 and TRBJ1-1, with 7 bases aligning to TRBD1. The germline CDR1 and CDR2 sequences are MDHEN and SYDVKM. CDR3 length: 15 residues. The junction had 5 bases not matched to a gene; V was cut back by 3 bases and J by 1 base.

V gene TRBV19 combines with J gene TRBJ2-3; TRBD2 matches at 15 bases. With 9 bases clipped from V and 3 bases from J, the junction kept 4 bases outside the gene matches. Germline CDR1 LNHDA, CDR2 SQIVND (reference sequence). The CDR3 runs to 15 residues. CDR3 amino acids: CASGLAGGGTDTQYF. Here the CDR3 DNA reads TGTGCCAGCGGACTAGCGGGAGGGGGAACAGATACGCAGTATTTT.

V and J are TRBV5-1 and TRBJ1-5, with TRBD1 matching over 10 bases. CDR3 length equals 15 residues. CDR1 and CDR2 (germline): SGHRS, YFSETQ. V dropped 2 bases and J dropped 5; count of bases not matched to a gene: 4. The CDR3 nucleotides read TGCGCCAGCAGCTTAGGGACAGGGGTGCATCAGCCCCAGCATTTT. This sequence encodes CASSLGTGVHQPQHF.

This clone was detected only once. The V and J genes are TRBV5-8 and TRBJ1-1, with 7 bases identical to TRBD1. Germline values: CDR1 SGHTS, CDR2 YDEGEE. The trim removed 4 bases at V and 5 bases at J, leaving 8 bases unmatched. There are 14 residues in the CDR3. The CDR3 nucleotides are TGTGCCAGCAGCACAGGACAGGTAGTAACTGAAGCTTTCTTT. This sequence encodes CASSTGQVVTEAFF.

The V and J genes are TRBV2 and TRBJ2-3; the match to TRBD2 covers 13 bases. The junction had 6 bases not matched to a gene; V was cut back by 4 bases and J by 5 bases. The germline V gene has CDR1 SNHLY and CDR2 FYNNEI. This CDR3 contains 16 residues. The chain's CDR3 is CASSGVRLAGGDTQYF. The CDR3 bases are TGTGCCAGCAGTGGAGTACGACTAGCGGGGGGAGATACGCAGTATTTT.

CDR3 nucleotides: TGTGCCAGCAGTTTTAGCGGGGGGAACACCGGGGAGCTGTTTTTT. This encodes CASSFSGGNTGELFF. The chain couples TRBV27 to TRBJ2-2; 9 nucleotides match TRBD2. The junction had 0 bases not matched to a gene; V was cut back by 3 bases and J by 1 base. Germline-derived CDR1 and CDR2 are MNHEY and SMNVEV (reference sequence). The CDR3 loop spans 15 amino acids.

This chain links TRBV30 with TRBJ2-2; TRBD2 matches 11 bases. The germline V gene has CDR1 GTSNPN and CDR2 SVGIG (reference sequence). The CDR3 loop spans 15 amino acids. V lost 5 bases and J lost 3; bases outside the gene matches: 5. The CDR3 DNA reads TGTGCCTGGGGTCTAGCGGGGGGATACACCGGGGAGCTGTTTTTT. Protein sequence: CAWGLAGGYTGELFF.